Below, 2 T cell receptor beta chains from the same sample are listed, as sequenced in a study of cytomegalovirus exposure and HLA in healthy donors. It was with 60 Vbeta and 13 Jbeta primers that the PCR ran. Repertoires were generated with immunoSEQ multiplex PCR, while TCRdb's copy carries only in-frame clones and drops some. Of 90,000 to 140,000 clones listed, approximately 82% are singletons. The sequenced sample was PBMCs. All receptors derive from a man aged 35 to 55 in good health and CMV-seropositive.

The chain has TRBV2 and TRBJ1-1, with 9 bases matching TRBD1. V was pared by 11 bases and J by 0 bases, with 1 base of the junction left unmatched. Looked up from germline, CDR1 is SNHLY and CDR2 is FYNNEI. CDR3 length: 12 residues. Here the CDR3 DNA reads TGTGCCGGACAGGGGTTGAACACTGAAGCTTTCTTT. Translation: CAGQGLNTEAFF.

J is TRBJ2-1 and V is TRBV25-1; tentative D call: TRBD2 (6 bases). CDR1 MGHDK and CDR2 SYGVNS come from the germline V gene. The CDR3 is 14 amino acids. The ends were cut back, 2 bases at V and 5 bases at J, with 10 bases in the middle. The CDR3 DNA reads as TGTGCCAGCAGTGAAGTAGGAGGGCACAATGAGCAGTTCTTC. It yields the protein CASSEVGGHNEQFF. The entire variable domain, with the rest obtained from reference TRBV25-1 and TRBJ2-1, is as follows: EADIYQTPRYLVIGTGKKITLECSQTMGHDKMYWYQQDPGMELHLIHYSYGVNSTEKGDLSSESTVSRIRTEHFPLTLESARPSHTSQYLCASSEVGGHNEQFFGPGTRLTVL.